This is a list of T cell receptor beta chains from one sample in a study of shared clonotypes between healthy human individuals. Sequencing was performed with immunoSEQ multiplex PCR; in TCRdb, only in-frame clones are kept and a portion is missing. Of about 2 million clones in the sample, about 95% were seen once. Source material: naive CD4+ T cells sorted from blood. Receptor source: a young man in good health. Both conserved end residues are part of each CDR3. The order of the fields is V gene, D gene, clone size, J gene, CDR3 protein, CDR3 DNA. D genes are given only for firm matches. Clone size is given for some rows only: seen once, a few or many times, or a class if the clone is expanded.

>TRBV28|.|.|TRBJ2-3
CASTREDTQYF
TGTGCCAGCACCCGAGAAGATACGCAGTATTTT
>TRBV4-1|.|.|TRBJ2-1
CASSQGWIASNEQFF
TGCGCCAGCAGCCAAGGATGGATAGCGTCCAATGAGCAGTTCTTC
>TRBV5-1|TRBD1|once|TRBJ1-4
CASSFSGTGAEKLFF
TGCGCCAGCAGCTTCTCCGGGACAGGGGCCGAAAAACTGTTTTTT
>TRBV4-1|TRBD1|.|TRBJ1-6
CASSQTGTGFFTLHF
TGCGCCAGCAGCCAAACCGGGACAGGGTTTTTCACCCTCCACTTT
>TRBV10-3|TRBD2|.|TRBJ2-7
CAISESATSGGREQYF
TGTGCCATCAGTGAGTCGGCAACTAGCGGGGGCCGCGAGCAGTACTTC
>TRBV5-6|.|.|TRBJ2-7
CASSPAGTAGQYF
TGTGCCAGCAGCCCGGCCGGGACAGCGGGGCAGTACTTC
>TRBV4-3|.|.|TRBJ2-7
CASSQVIGGGRAYEQYF
TGCGCCAGCAGCCAAGTGATTGGGGGGGGCCGGGCCTACGAGCAGTACTTC
>TRBV6-1|.|.|TRBJ2-7
CASRFSISYEQYF
TGTGCCAGTAGATTTTCGATCTCCTACGAGCAGTACTTC
>TRBV7-2|.|.|TRBJ1-4
CASSLSPGVINEKLFF
TGTGCCAGCAGCTTATCCCCGGGGGTGATTAATGAAAAACTGTTTTTT
>TRBV7-2|.|.|TRBJ2-1
CASSPDLRAPKVDEQFF
TGTGCCAGCAGCCCAGATCTCCGGGCCCCAAAGGTGGATGAGCAGTTCTTC
>TRBV5-1|.|.|TRBJ2-5
CATSWDPQETQYF
TGCGCCACCTCCTGGGATCCCCAAGAGACCCAGTACTTC
>TRBV7-9|TRBD2|.|TRBJ2-3
CASTRGGGSSLGTQYF
TGTGCCAGCACCCGCGGGGGGGGATCCTCCCTGGGTACGCAGTATTTT
>TRBV6-5|.|.|TRBJ1-5
CASSRGQGVNQPQHF
TGTGCCAGCAGCCGAGGACAAGGGGTTAATCAGCCCCAGCATTTT
>TRBV6-1|.|.|TRBJ1-2
CASSEANRGGYTF
TGTGCCAGCAGTGAAGCTAACCGCGGGGGCTACACCTTC
>TRBV4-3|.|.|TRBJ1-4
CASSQDKGLGEKLFF
TGCGCCAGCAGCCAAGATAAGGGCCTTGGGGAAAAACTGTTTTTT
>TRBV5-1|.|.|TRBJ1-4
CASSSAGHATNEKLFF
TGCGCCAGCAGCTCCGCGGGACATGCAACTAATGAAAAACTGTTTTTT
>TRBV5-1|.|.|TRBJ2-1
CASSLWFIDAASYNEQFF
TGCGCCAGCAGCTTGTGGTTTATCGACGCAGCCTCCTACAATGAGCAGTTCTTC
>TRBV5-1|TRBD2|.|TRBJ2-3
CASSLRGLGYPDTQYF
TGCGCCAGCAGCTTGAGGGGACTAGGCTATCCAGATACGCAGTATTTT
>TRBV6-6|.|once|TRBJ1-2
CASSNSPYNERTGYTF
TGTGCCAGCAGTAACTCCCCCTATAACGAACGTACGGGCTACACCTTC
>TRBV16|.|.|TRBJ2-7
CASSQSRQVYEQYF
TGTGCCAGCAGCCAATCTCGCCAGGTCTACGAGCAGTACTTC
>TRBV5-4|TRBD2|.|TRBJ2-3
CASSLGLAGADTQYF
TGTGCCAGCAGCTTGGGGCTAGCGGGTGCCGATACGCAGTATTTT
>TRBV12-5|TRBD2|.|TRBJ2-3
CASGPPGLQTDTQYF
TGTGCTAGTGGTCCTCCGGGACTACAGACAGATACGCAGTATTTT
>TRBV2|.|few|TRBJ2-7
CASSERYEQYF
TGTGCCAGCAGTGAACGGTACGAGCAGTACTTC
>TRBV7-9|.|.|TRBJ1-6
CASSPSGSSLHF
TGTGCCAGCAGCCCGTCCGGGTCATCCCTCCACTTT
>TRBV7-9|.|.|TRBJ2-5
CASSYGGGETQYF
TGTGCCAGCAGCTACGGAGGGGGAGAGACCCAGTACTTC
>TRBV4-3|.|.|TRBJ1-5
CASSQEPGSQPQHF
TGCGCCAGCAGCCAAGAGCCAGGGAGTCAGCCCCAGCATTTT
>TRBV4-3|.|.|TRBJ2-6
CASSLELGPGANVLTF
TGCGCCAGCAGTCTCGAGTTGGGCCCTGGGGCCAACGTCCTGACTTTC
>TRBV6-5|TRBD1|.|TRBJ2-3
CASSRQGAEDTQYF
TGTGCCAGCAGTCGACAGGGGGCGGAAGATACGCAGTATTTT
>TRBV4-2|.|once|TRBJ1-1
CASSPRADSRMNTEAFF
TGTGCCAGCAGCCCTCGAGCAGACTCAAGGATGAACACTGAAGCTTTCTTT
>TRBV6-1|.|.|TRBJ1-5
CASRAVTQHF
TGTGCCAGCAGGGCCGTGACCCAGCATTTT
>TRBV4-3|TRBD2|.|TRBJ2-3
CASSQDGLAGEDTQYF
TGCGCCAGCAGCCAAGATGGACTAGCGGGAGAGGATACGCAGTATTTT
>TRBV19|.|.|TRBJ1-6
CASSILYGEGRTPLHF
TGTGCCAGTAGTATCTTATACGGGGAGGGAAGGACACCCCTCCACTTT
>TRBV7-2|TRBD2|.|TRBJ2-7
CASSSGLAGTYEQYF
TGTGCCAGCAGCTCGGGACTAGCGGGAACCTACGAGCAGTACTTC
>TRBV9|.|.|TRBJ1-1
CASSGDLRTEAFF
TGTGCCAGCAGCGGCGACCTGAGGACTGAAGCTTTCTTT
>TRBV5-1|.|.|TRBJ2-1
CASSSPGYNEQFF
TGCGCCAGCAGCTCGCCTGGGTACAATGAGCAGTTCTTC
>TRBV7-9|TRBD1|.|TRBJ2-5
CASSFGDRRETQYF
TGTGCCAGCAGCTTTGGGGACAGGCGGGAGACCCAGTACTTC
>TRBV6-1|.|.|TRBJ2-7
CASSDHARQPF
TGTGCCAGCAGTGACCATGCGAGACAGCCCTTC
>TRBV6-1|.|.|TRBJ1-1
CASSHRLNTEAFF
TGTGCCAGCTCCCACAGACTGAACACTGAAGCTTTCTTT
>TRBV20-1|TRBD2|.|TRBJ2-7
CSASDRGVQYF
TGCAGTGCTAGTGACCGGGGGGTGCAGTACTTC
>TRBV7-2|.|.|TRBJ2-5
CASSPGYQETQYF
TGTGCCAGCAGCCCGGGCTACCAAGAGACCCAGTACTTC
>TRBV25-1|TRBD2|.|TRBJ2-1
CASSALAGNYNEQFF
TGTGCCAGCAGCGCACTAGCGGGAAACTACAATGAGCAGTTCTTC
>TRBV30|.|.|TRBJ1-1
CAWRVHSNTEAFF
TGTGCCTGGAGAGTGCACTCGAACACTGAAGCTTTCTTT